The clone carrying this TCR beta chain was counted a few times. The data were obtained in a study of blood T cell repertoires in COVID-19. Study-level information: Donors in the United States, Italy and Spain gave samples during acute or convalescent COVID-19. From T cells, B-cell-depleted T cells, or PBMCs came the material, which was cDNA or gDNA.

Trimming at V came to 4 bases and at J to 4 bases, leaving 7 bases not matched to a gene. This CDR3 region has 14 residues. CDR1 SGHRS and CDR2 YFSETQ come from the germline V gene. One Seattle source followed patients from active infection through their disease course. Under the authors' procedure: Quantification of nucleated cells was approximated via reference gene primer amplification. Sequencing used immunoSEQ multiplex PCR; TCRdb keeps in-frame clones, though not all of them. V, J and clone size are taken as reported in that table, and D and trimming were inferred from the DNA itself. The profile shows over 150,000 clones, about 88% of them singletons.

The receptor was derived from a man between 60 and 75 years old with COVID-19, enrolled during active disease. Sequenced: peripheral blood. The chain employs TRBV5-1 and TRBJ1-2; TRBD1 matches at 7 bases. The CDR3 spells CASSQGDSPYGYTF. The DNA for the CDR3 is TGCGCCAGCAGCCAGGGGGACAGCCCCTATGGCTACACCTTC.